This is a list of T cell receptor beta chains from one sample in a study of T cell responses to AZD1222 COVID-19 vaccine. The method was immunoSEQ multiplex PCR; TCRdb's version includes in-frame clones alone and lacks a portion of them. The sample records 120,000 or so clones, approximately 86% being singletons. Sequencing used peripheral blood, obtained on day 0 of AZD1222 vaccination. The receptors stem from an adult in good health. CDR3s include the opening cysteine and the closing phenylalanine or tryptophan.

CDR3 protein: CASSQFRSTEAFF
J gene: TRBJ1-1
V gene: TRBV7-8

CDR3 protein: CASSRGHSRGHKKFF
J gene: TRBJ2-1
V gene: TRBV4-3

CDR3 protein: CASSLESAPNEQFF
J gene: TRBJ2-1
V gene: TRBV5-4

CDR3 protein: CASRVGYTEAFF
J gene: TRBJ1-1
V gene: TRBV6-5

CDR3 protein: CASSPSSDTQYF
J gene: TRBJ2-3
V gene: TRBV18

CDR3 protein: CASSLEADTEAFF
J gene: TRBJ1-1
V gene: TRBV7-8

CDR3 protein: CASSQPLGQKPQHF
J gene: TRBJ1-5
V gene: TRBV6-2/TRBV6-3

CDR3 protein: CASSRGFKSSYEQYF
J gene: TRBJ2-7
V gene: TRBV7-8

CDR3 protein: CASSWTDTGELFF
J gene: TRBJ2-2
V gene: TRBV7-8

CDR3 protein: CASSLGTGSYEQYF
J gene: TRBJ2-7
V gene: TRBV9

CDR3 protein: CASSYTLAQGGTQYF
J gene: TRBJ2-5
V gene: TRBV6-5

CDR3 protein: CASTFQGAGDTQYF
J gene: TRBJ2-3
V gene: TRBV5-1

CDR3 protein: CASSWTGNNQPQHF
J gene: TRBJ1-5
V gene: TRBV28

CDR3 protein: CAWTVGGINEQYF
J gene: TRBJ2-7
V gene: TRBV30

CDR3 protein: CASSLNRGETQYF
J gene: TRBJ2-5
V gene: TRBV27

CDR3 protein: CASSPANGAKYIQYF
J gene: TRBJ2-4
V gene: TRBV7-8

CDR3 protein: CASSSQGSIGELFF
J gene: TRBJ2-2
V gene: TRBV7-9

CDR3 protein: CASSVPRARGYGYTF
J gene: TRBJ1-2
V gene: TRBV19

CDR3 protein: CASSLTGADSPLHF
J gene: TRBJ1-6
V gene: TRBV5-1

CDR3 protein: CASSVLQGLSGNTIYF
J gene: TRBJ1-3
V gene: TRBV28

CDR3 protein: CASSVSTSGGSYNEQFF
J gene: TRBJ2-1
V gene: TRBV6-4

CDR3 protein: CASSLLAQGNYGYTF
J gene: TRBJ1-2
V gene: TRBV5-1

CDR3 protein: CASRPGQGATNYGYTF
J gene: TRBJ1-2
V gene: TRBV28

CDR3 protein: CASRGGQGSEPQHF
J gene: TRBJ1-5
V gene: TRBV2

CDR3 protein: CAWRAPQGYGANVLTF
J gene: TRBJ2-6
V gene: TRBV30

CDR3 protein: CASRTYRTNEKLFF
J gene: TRBJ1-4
V gene: TRBV2

CDR3 protein: CATSRDGGIIQETQYF
J gene: TRBJ2-5
V gene: TRBV15

CDR3 protein: CASSPYQALYNEQFF
J gene: TRBJ2-1
V gene: TRBV28

CDR3 protein: CASRKLAGVETQYF
J gene: TRBJ2-5
V gene: TRBV2

CDR3 protein: CASSLAVGLSTYEQYF
J gene: TRBJ2-7
V gene: TRBV7-2

CDR3 protein: CASSLRIKMKGANVLTF
J gene: TRBJ2-6
V gene: TRBV4-1

CDR3 protein: CASRGPGGNTIYF
J gene: TRBJ1-3
V gene: TRBV12-3/TRBV12-4

CDR3 protein: CASSLGTGASQPQHF
J gene: TRBJ1-5
V gene: TRBV7-2

CDR3 protein: CASTRLYGYTF
J gene: TRBJ1-2
V gene: TRBV6-5

CDR3 protein: CASSPGTNYGYTF
J gene: TRBJ1-2
V gene: TRBV3-1/TRBV3-2

CDR3 protein: CASSVGTGPYEQYF
J gene: TRBJ2-7
V gene: TRBV9

CDR3 protein: CASSPSGLAKNIQYF
J gene: TRBJ2-4
V gene: TRBV5-1

CDR3 protein: CASSRWRGGLNEQYF
J gene: TRBJ2-7
V gene: TRBV19

CDR3 protein: CASSQDVFFGNTIYF
J gene: TRBJ1-3
V gene: TRBV4-1

CDR3 protein: CASSSNRDRGYNEQFF
J gene: TRBJ2-1
V gene: TRBV28

CDR3 protein: CASGALPGALGNEQFF
J gene: TRBJ2-1
V gene: TRBV27

CDR3 protein: CASTPYPTGADTYEQYF
J gene: TRBJ2-7
V gene: TRBV5-1

CDR3 protein: CASSPGVGGSGYGYTF
J gene: TRBJ1-2
V gene: TRBV18

CDR3 protein: CASSLGGQGAMETQYF
J gene: TRBJ2-5
V gene: TRBV5-1

CDR3 protein: CASSPSGGSMNTEAFF
J gene: TRBJ1-1
V gene: TRBV28

CDR3 protein: CASSPISPGDTEAFF
J gene: TRBJ1-1
V gene: TRBV18

CDR3 protein: CASSQDHVPYEQYF
J gene: TRBJ2-7
V gene: TRBV3-1/TRBV3-2

CDR3 protein: CASRTGANYGYTF
J gene: TRBJ1-2
V gene: TRBV28

CDR3 protein: CASSSPGQGAYEQYF
J gene: TRBJ2-7
V gene: TRBV11-2

CDR3 protein: CASSLNGYTF
J gene: TRBJ1-2
V gene: TRBV28

CDR3 protein: CASSVGGTATDTQYF
J gene: TRBJ2-3
V gene: TRBV9

CDR3 protein: CAISDREENYGYTF
J gene: TRBJ1-2
V gene: TRBV10-3

CDR3 protein: CASSWTGVQPQHF
J gene: TRBJ1-5
V gene: TRBV28

CDR3 protein: CASSPGPENTEAFF
J gene: TRBJ1-1
V gene: TRBV19

CDR3 protein: CASSVEGLRITDTQYF
J gene: TRBJ2-3
V gene: TRBV9

CDR3 protein: CASSSQNRGRSEQYF
J gene: TRBJ2-7
V gene: TRBV6-5

CDR3 protein: CASSEWDMNTEAFF
J gene: TRBJ1-1
V gene: TRBV19